One and the same sample provided the 2 T cell receptor beta chains below, sequenced in a study of blood T cell repertoires in COVID-19. The method was immunoSEQ multiplex PCR; TCRdb's version includes in-frame clones alone and lacks a portion of them. The sample yields 200,000 or so clones, more than 70% seen once. The sample was PBMCs or T cells enriched from blood (not recorded which). All receptors derive from a woman between 18 and 29 years old who had recovered from COVID-19.

CDR3 amino acids: CASSPGPGQGNEKLFF. The CDR3, as DNA: TGCGCCAGCAGCCCGGGGCCCGGACAGGGGAATGAAAAACTGTTTTTT. The chain links TRBV5-1 to TRBJ1-4, with 9 positions matching TRBD1. The CDR3 has 16 residues. With V trimmed by 4 bases and J by 5 bases, 9 bases remained unmatched. CDR1 SGHRS and CDR2 YFSETQ come from the germline V gene.

The genes are TRBV30 and TRBJ2-7, with 9 bases matching TRBD1. The V gene's germline CDR1 is GTSNPN and CDR2 SVGIG (reference sequence). CDR3 size: 14 residues. The ends lost 1 base at V and 5 bases at J; junction bases unmatched: 6. The CDR3 nucleotides are TGTGCCTGGAGTGCGGGACAGGGCGAAGACGAGCAGTACTTC. As protein: CAWSAGQGEDEQYF.